These 18 T cell receptor beta chains share one sample of origin, sequenced in a study of blood T cell repertoires in COVID-19. Only in-frame clones appear in the TCRdb table, and some are missing; sequencing was by immunoSEQ multiplex PCR. The data show about 98,000 clones, about 85% seen once. Sequencing was done on a sample of peripheral blood. The receptors were gathered from a man aged 65 to 79 with acute or convalescent COVID-19.

V is TRBV2 and J is TRBJ2-3; D not certain. Deletions cut 8 bases from V and 0 bases from J, with 12 bases between. The CDR3 is 14 residues long. Germline CDR1 SNHLY, CDR2 FYNNEI. The CDR3 sequence is CASLQLSSTDTQYF. In DNA form, the CDR3 reads TGTGCCAGCCTACAGCTCTCTAGCACAGATACGCAGTATTTT.

V and J are TRBV12-5 and TRBJ2-7, with 9 nucleotides matching TRBD1. The germline V gene has CDR1 LGHNT and CDR2 FRNRAP. The CDR3 runs 14 residues. J was trimmed by 2 bases and V by 1 base; bases with no gene match: 0. The CDR3 loop is CASGLGQGAYEQYF. DNA of the CDR3: TGTGCTAGTGGTTTGGGACAGGGGGCCTACGAGCAGTACTTC.

V is TRBV19 and J is TRBJ1-1, with D hard to call. The CDR3 runs 14 residues. CDR1 LNHDA and CDR2 SQIVND come from the germline V gene (reference sequence). The V and J ends lost 3 bases and 5 bases respectively, with 13 bases between them. The CDR3 region has the DNA TGTGCCAGTAGTATCCTCCGTGAGGTAACTGAAGCTTTCTTT. Translating it yields CASSILREVTEAFF.

This clone was detected only once. This sequence joins TRBV19 and TRBJ1-5; no definite D call. Trimming took 3 bases from V and 5 from J, leaving 14 bases between them. The V gene's germline CDR1 is LNHDA and CDR2 SQIVND (reference sequence). The CDR3 spans 15 residues. CDR3 in DNA: TGTGCCAGTAGTATCCCAGGCACTAGGCATCAGCCCCAGCATTTT. Amino acids: CASSIPGTRHQPQHF.

J is TRBJ1-1 and V is TRBV6-1, with 7 positions matching TRBD1. Germline assignment: CDR1 MNHNS and CDR2 SASEGT. This CDR3 has 15 residues. V lost 2 bases, J lost 4 bases, and 7 bases stayed unmatched. The chain's CDR3 is CASSEMAGGGTEAFF. The CDR3 coding sequence is TGTGCCAGCAGTGAAATGGCAGGGGGTGGCACTGAAGCTTTCTTT.

This clone appeared a few times. The rearrangement links TRBV19 to TRBJ2-3, with D possibly TRBD1 on 6 matching bases. Germline values: CDR1 LNHDA, CDR2 SQIVND (reference sequence). V was cut by 4 bases and J by 4 bases, with 18 bases left in between. The CDR3 length is 16 residues. The CDR3, as DNA: TGTGCCAGTAGTACCCCGGACAGAGCTCCCCCAGATACGCAGTATTTT. This codes for CASSTPDRAPPDTQYF.

The chain employs TRBV3-1 (or the pseudogene TRBV3-2) and TRBJ2-3, with 8 bases identical to TRBD2. Trimming removed 4 bases from V and 6 bases from J; junction bases left unmatched: 12. Germline CDR1 is LGHDT and CDR2 is YNNKEL (reference sequence). The CDR3 spans 16 residues. CDR3 in DNA: TGTGCCAGCAGCCTGATAGCGGGGCGCCCCAGGGATACGCAGTATTTT. Translating gives CASSLIAGRPRDTQYF.

This clone came up once. The rearrangement links TRBV5-1 to TRBJ2-5; TRBD2 might be the D (6 bases). The germline V gene has CDR1 SGHRS and CDR2 YFSETQ. CDR3 length equals 15 residues. V was cut by 4 bases and J by 4 bases, with 17 bases left in between. In DNA, the CDR3 is TGCGCCAGCAGCCCGATCGGGGGTCAAGGAGAGACCCAGTACTTC. The encoded protein is CASSPIGGQGETQYF.

This chain joins TRBV3-1 (or the pseudogene TRBV3-2) and TRBJ2-1; 16 bases are a match to TRBD2. Germline V gene data show CDR1 as LGHDT and CDR2 as YNNKEL (reference sequence). CDR3 size: 16 residues. The ends lost 4 bases at V and 5 bases at J; junction bases unmatched: 2. The CDR3, as DNA: TGTGCCAGCAGCCGGGGACTAGCGGGGGGGGACAATGAGCAGTTCTTC. This codes for CASSRGLAGGDNEQFF.

The chain carries TRBV2 and TRBJ1-4, with 7 positions matching TRBD1. Trimming cost V 4 bases and J 7 bases; bases outside gene matches: 6. This CDR3 spans 14 amino acids. Germline CDR1 reads SNHLY; CDR2 reads FYNNEI. CDR3 in amino acids: CASSGGTESEKLFF. The CDR3 DNA sequence: TGTGCCAGCAGTGGTGGGACAGAAAGTGAAAAACTGTTTTTT.

The chain recombines TRBV5-1 with TRBJ2-5; a weak D match, TRBD1 (5 bases). The V and J ends lost 0 bases and 4 bases respectively, with 13 bases between them. The CDR3 covers 15 residues. CDR1 and CDR2 (germline): SGHRS, YFSETQ. The CDR3 is CASSLGQGRPETQYF. In DNA form, the CDR3 reads TGCGCCAGCAGCTTGGGTCAGGGAAGGCCAGAGACCCAGTACTTC.

The rearrangement links TRBV19 to TRBJ1-1, with D unclear. There are 15 residues in the CDR3. The V and J ends lost 7 bases and 0 bases respectively, with 15 bases between them. Looked up from germline, CDR1 is LNHDA and CDR2 is SQIVND (reference sequence). Here the CDR3 DNA reads TGTGCCAGTAATCGCGAGGCCGCAATGAACACTGAAGCTTTCTTT. Translation: CASNREAAMNTEAFF.

The rearrangement links TRBV6-6 to TRBJ1-3; D is undetermined. Germline V lookup: CDR1 MNHNY, CDR2 SVGAGI (reference sequence). The CDR3 has 15 residues. Trimming took off 7 bases at V and 1 base at J, with 14 bases between the two ends. CDR3: CASTLSRDSGNTIYF. As DNA, the CDR3 is TGTGCCAGCACTTTGAGCCGGGATTCTGGAAACACCATATATTTT.

This chain connects TRBV6-5 to TRBJ1-2, with D perhaps TRBD1 (6 bases). Trimming took off 7 bases at V and 6 bases at J, with 18 bases between the two ends. Germline V gene sequence: CDR1 MNHEY, CDR2 SVGAGI. The CDR3 runs to 14 residues. The CDR3 bases are TGTGCCAGCACTAGGGGGGTCGGACTAGATGGCTACACCTTC. Protein sequence: CASTRGVGLDGYTF.

The V and J genes are TRBV18 and TRBJ2-1, with 7 bases identical to TRBD2. The CDR3 loop spans 16 amino acids. Per the germline V gene, CDR1 is KGHSH and CDR2 is LQKENI. With V trimmed by 6 bases and J by 0 bases, 8 bases remained unmatched. CDR3 protein: CASSPWGGSSYNEQFF. The DNA for the CDR3 is TGTGCCAGCTCCCCTTGGGGGGGTAGCTCCTACAATGAGCAGTTCTTC.

V usage is TRBV5-1 and J usage is TRBJ2-3; TRBD1 matches at 8 bases. The germline CDR1 and CDR2 sequences are SGHRS and YFSETQ. The trim removed 5 bases at V and 2 bases at J, leaving 7 bases unmatched. The CDR3 is 15 amino acids. CDR3 sequence reads: CASSVGGQATDTQYF. CDR3 in DNA: TGCGCCAGCAGTGTAGGGGGACAGGCCACAGATACGCAGTATTTT.

This chain uses TRBV5-1 with TRBJ1-4, with 10 bases identical to TRBD1. The germline CDR1 and CDR2 sequences are SGHRS and YFSETQ. This CDR3 spans 15 amino acids. V shed 4 bases and J 4 bases; nucleotides not matched to a gene: 4. This CDR3 is CASSRGQGYNEKLFF. CDR3 nucleotide sequence: TGCGCCAGCAGCCGGGGACAGGGGTATAATGAAAAACTGTTTTTT.

The genes are TRBV10-3 and TRBJ2-1; TRBD2 is a possible D gene (5 bases). The V gene's germline CDR1 is ENHRY and CDR2 SYGVKD. This CDR3 comprises 13 residues. V lost 6 bases to trimming and J lost 4 bases, with 10 bases between them. In DNA, the CDR3 is TGTGCCATCAGCCCGGAGGAGTACAATGAGCAGTTCTTC. Its protein is CAISPEEYNEQFF.